Sequencing of this T cell receptor (beta chain) was carried out in a study of T cell responses to AZD1222 COVID-19 vaccine. Study-wide points: Spike-specific TCR breadth and depth went up after people got two AZD1222 doses. Repertoire samples came only from after the peak T cell response. At study baseline, merely roughly 6 AZD1222 recipients were seropositive.

The V end was cut by 2 bases, the J end by 2 bases, with 13 bases between. Germline CDR1 is SGHTA and CDR2 is FQGNSA. The length of the CDR3 is 15 residues. Concerning this clone: Its cognate antigen is unknown.

Measured with immunoSEQ multiplex PCR; TCRdb has only the in-frame clones, and not every one. The table lists roughly 120,000 clones, roughly 91% of them singletons. Analysis merged second doses at about 4 or about 12 weeks. The chain employs TRBV7-2 and TRBJ2-7; D perhaps matches TRBD2 (5 bases). Sequencing used peripheral blood, obtained 28 days after the second AZD1222 dose. This sequence was found in an adult who received the AZD1222 COVID-19 vaccine. In DNA form, the CDR3 reads TGTGCCAGCAGCTTACGGGCGGGCCCAACCTACGAGCAGTACTTC. Protein: CASSLRAGPTYEQYF.